This TCR beta chain was observed in a study of blood T cell repertoires in COVID-19. The CDR3 extends over 14 amino acids. Trimming took 2 bases from V and 5 from J, leaving 13 bases between them. CDR1 is MNHEY, CDR2 SMNVEV, per germline (reference sequence). In the authors' methods: Cell counts per sample came from amplifying reference gene primers. Libraries were prepared by immunoSEQ multiplex PCR; TCRdb keeps only in-frame clonotypes and omits some of them. V, J and clone size are those of that table, while D and trimming were read from the DNA. The table has about 410,000 clones, about 91% seen once.

The chain has TRBV27 and TRBJ2-7; perhaps TRBD1 as D (6 bases). The specimen sequenced was peripheral blood. The source is a middle-aged woman with COVID-19, enrolled during active disease. The CDR3 DNA sequence: TGTGCCAGCAGTTTAATTTTTTCAGGGGACGAGCAGTACTTC. It codes for CASSLIFSGDEQYF.